These 10 T cell receptor beta chains were all obtained from the same sample, sequenced in a study of spatial heterogeneity in lung cancer. Time point reported: sample taken at primary tumor resection. Frozen PBMC, nontumor lung or tumor provided whole RNA, which was sequenced unsorted. In TCRdb, the 5' RACE reads were re-called with MiXCR into one record per CDR3 protein. Seen here are 4,500 to 6,000 distinct CDR3 sequences, 16% observed once, and the top ten hold 6.3%. The sequenced sample was PBMCs, obtained at surgery. The receptors were gathered from a male donor with early-stage non-small cell lung cancer.

The chain joins TRBV19 to TRBJ1-4; no clear D gene. The CDR3 totals 18 residues. Germline-derived CDR1 and CDR2 are LNHDA and SQIVND (reference sequence). V dropped 11 bases and J dropped 4 bases, with 29 bases sitting between them. The CDR3 coding sequence is TGTGCCTCCCCTATACCTCTGGACCCCCGCCGCCGTAATGAAAAACTGTTTTTT. Translated: CASPIPLDPRRRNEKLFF.

This chain links TRBV30 with TRBJ2-5; D possibly uses TRBD1 or TRBD2 (5 bases each). V dropped 3 bases and J dropped 4 bases, with 12 bases sitting between them. This CDR3 is 13 amino acids long. Germline CDR1 and CDR2: GTSNPN and SVGIG (reference sequence). The CDR3 DNA reads as TGTGCCTGGAGAGAGGGGATGGGAGAGACCCAGTACTTC. Residues: CAWREGMGETQYF.

In DNA, the CDR3 is TGTGCCAGCAGCTTATTGTCTCGGACAGTAGCTAACTATGGCTACACCTTC. Translated: CASSLLSRTVANYGYTF. The chain has TRBV7-9 and TRBJ1-2, with a tentative D call TRBD1 (6 bases). This CDR3 has 17 amino acids. The germline CDR1 and CDR2 sequences are SEHNR and FQNEAQ (reference sequence). With 2 bases removed from V and 0 bases from J, the gap between germline ends came to 16 bases.

The chain uses TRBV29-1 and TRBJ1-3; the match to TRBD1 covers 7 bases. V gave up 6 bases and J gave up 3 bases; unmatched junction bases: 5. The CDR3 contains 13 residues. Germline values: CDR1 SQVTM, CDR2 ANQGSEA. CDR3 DNA: TGCAGCGTAGCAACAGGGGTTGGAAACACCATATATTTT. This sequence encodes CSVATGVGNTIYF.

This clonotype occurred many times. This sequence joins TRBV5-1 and TRBJ2-2, with D uncertain. This CDR3 comprises 13 residues. Trimming took off 0 bases at V and 4 bases at J, with 4 bases between the two ends. CDR1 and CDR2 (germline): SGHRS, YFSETQ. CDR3 in DNA: TGCGCCAGCAGCTTGGACTCCACCGGGGAGCTGTTTTTT. As protein: CASSLDSTGELFF.

The genes are TRBV27 and TRBJ1-1; 7 positions agree with TRBD1. The V gene end was trimmed by 5 bases and the J gene end by 4 bases; junction bases not matched to a gene: 7. Germline V CDR1 and CDR2: MNHEY, SMNVEV (reference sequence). The CDR3 runs to 14 residues. This CDR3 reads CASSPYRGLTEAFF. DNA of the CDR3: TGTGCCAGCAGTCCATACAGGGGACTCACTGAAGCTTTCTTT.

The chain recombines TRBV7-9 with TRBJ1-5; no definite D call. V gave up 5 bases and J gave up 4 bases, with 9 bases separating them. Looked up from germline, CDR1 is SEHNR and CDR2 is FQNEAQ (reference sequence). This CDR3 contains 13 residues. DNA of the CDR3: TGTGCCAGCAGCCAAGAGGAGAATCAGCCCCAGCATTTT. Encoded protein: CASSQEENQPQHF.

This clonotype was counted only a few times. This rearrangement joins TRBV4-1 to TRBJ2-3; D tentatively fits TRBD1 or TRBD2 (6 bases each). Germline values: CDR1 MGHRA, CDR2 YSYEKL. Trimming removed 1 base from V and 10 bases from J, with 21 bases in between. The CDR3 length is 16 residues. CDR3 region: CASSQGRTSGAGAQYF. CDR3 in DNA: TGCGCCAGCAGCCAAGGCCGGACTTCGGGGGCAGGTGCGCAGTATTTT.

Within the sample, this clonotype is medium-sized. CDR3 DNA sequence: TGTGCCTGGACCCTAGACAGGGGCGATTCACCCCTCCACTTT. Protein product: CAWTLDRGDSPLHF. The chain links TRBV30 to TRBJ1-6, with 8 bases fitting TRBD1. J gave up 8 bases and V 4 bases, and 7 bases lay outside the gene matches. This CDR3 has 14 amino acids. Per the germline V gene, CDR1 is GTSNPN and CDR2 is SVGIG (reference sequence).

This clonotype is medium-sized (0.01 to 0.1%). The chain is built from TRBV7-3 and TRBJ1-1; D is possibly TRBD1 (6 bases). The CDR3 sequence is 14 residues long. The ends were cut back, 5 bases at V and 5 bases at J, with 15 bases in the middle. Germline CDR1 is SGHTA and CDR2 is FQGTGA. CDR3 DNA sequence: TGTGCCAGCAGCCCCGAAGGGGGATGGACTGAAGCTTTCTTT. Amino acids: CASSPEGGWTEAFF.